These T cell receptor beta chains were read from a single sample in a study of long-term antiretroviral therapy in people with HIV. The table came from immunoSEQ multiplex PCR; TCRdb's copy has only in-frame clones and leaves some out. The table includes roughly 21,000 clones, 79% detected once. The source material was unsorted PBMCs, sampled 4.1 years after starting antiretroviral therapy. These receptors all come from a middle-aged woman with HIV. The conserved cysteine and the conserved F or W are not part of the CDR3 here.

v_call: TRBV5-8
j_call: TRBJ1-1
cdr3_aa: ASSLTLTRRAEAF

v_call: TRBV29-1
j_call: TRBJ2-3
cdr3_aa: SVGQSTDTQY

v_call: TRBV6-5
j_call: TRBJ1-3
cdr3_aa: ASSYAPSGNTIY

v_call: TRBV9
j_call: TRBJ1-2
cdr3_aa: ASSVGDSPNYGYT

v_call: TRBV9
j_call: TRBJ1-1
cdr3_aa: ASSVLSKADTEAF

v_call: TRBV30
j_call: TRBJ2-2
cdr3_aa: AWNGRGNTGELF

v_call: TRBV10-2
j_call: TRBJ1-1
cdr3_aa: ASSSDRGRNTEAF

v_call: TRBV6-5
j_call: TRBJ2-1
cdr3_aa: ASSPFATSYNEQF

v_call: TRBV19
j_call: TRBJ2-7
cdr3_aa: ASSMLTGFEQY

v_call: TRBV7-9
j_call: TRBJ2-5
cdr3_aa: ASSFQETQY

v_call: TRBV14
j_call: TRBJ2-7
cdr3_aa: ASSQDTPGQGIHYEQY

v_call: TRBV5-1
j_call: TRBJ2-7
cdr3_aa: ASSARDGYEQY

v_call: TRBV6-6
j_call: TRBJ1-2
cdr3_aa: ASRPGGAEGYT

v_call: TRBV19
j_call: TRBJ2-3
cdr3_aa: ASRLLESRTDTQY

v_call: TRBV13
j_call: -
cdr3_aa: ASSIRERHEQY

v_call: TRBV11-2
j_call: TRBJ2-5
cdr3_aa: ASSLVVGSGETQY

v_call: TRBV7-9
j_call: TRBJ1-2
cdr3_aa: ASSLAQGTAGYT

v_call: TRBV6-5
j_call: TRBJ2-7
cdr3_aa: ATGTKNRGSYEQY

v_call: TRBV19
j_call: TRBJ1-1
cdr3_aa: ASSWGQSRTEAF

v_call: TRBV11-2
j_call: TRBJ2-3
cdr3_aa: ASSLGPGTDTQY

v_call: TRBV11-2
j_call: TRBJ2-3
cdr3_aa: ASSFGGERGTDTQY

v_call: TRBV25-1
j_call: -
cdr3_aa: ASSDPRTAFEQY

v_call: TRBV19
j_call: TRBJ1-1
cdr3_aa: ASRPRERNTEAF

v_call: TRBV6-1
j_call: TRBJ1-6
cdr3_aa: AGKVEQNSPLH

v_call: TRBV30
j_call: TRBJ2-2
cdr3_aa: AWSRRGVTLNTGELF

v_call: TRBV7-8
j_call: TRBJ2-3
cdr3_aa: ASSLAGSADTQY

v_call: TRBV7-2
j_call: TRBJ2-7
cdr3_aa: ASSPSTAVGEQY

v_call: TRBV14
j_call: TRBJ2-2
cdr3_aa: ASSHFSSNTGELF

v_call: TRBV19
j_call: TRBJ2-1
cdr3_aa: ASNSFPANEQF

v_call: TRBV5-4
j_call: TRBJ1-2
cdr3_aa: ASSLLQGGRGYT

v_call: TRBV14
j_call: TRBJ1-5
cdr3_aa: ASSQDTSQGDNQPQH

v_call: TRBV28
j_call: TRBJ2-1
cdr3_aa: ASSLLAGSYNEQF

v_call: TRBV18
j_call: TRBJ2-3
cdr3_aa: ASSPRLAGESTDTQY

v_call: TRBV5-4
j_call: TRBJ2-7
cdr3_aa: ASSFQGEYYEQY

v_call: TRBV6-5
j_call: TRBJ1-2
cdr3_aa: ASSYGGSGYGYT

v_call: TRBV15
j_call: TRBJ2-2
cdr3_aa: ATSRARENTGELF

v_call: TRBV27
j_call: TRBJ1-5
cdr3_aa: ASSLSSNQPQH

v_call: TRBV18
j_call: TRBJ1-2
cdr3_aa: ASSPDDIGYT

v_call: TRBV6-5
j_call: TRBJ2-3
cdr3_aa: ATKQGGSTDTQY

v_call: TRBV2
j_call: TRBJ1-2
cdr3_aa: ASRGTGEWYGYT